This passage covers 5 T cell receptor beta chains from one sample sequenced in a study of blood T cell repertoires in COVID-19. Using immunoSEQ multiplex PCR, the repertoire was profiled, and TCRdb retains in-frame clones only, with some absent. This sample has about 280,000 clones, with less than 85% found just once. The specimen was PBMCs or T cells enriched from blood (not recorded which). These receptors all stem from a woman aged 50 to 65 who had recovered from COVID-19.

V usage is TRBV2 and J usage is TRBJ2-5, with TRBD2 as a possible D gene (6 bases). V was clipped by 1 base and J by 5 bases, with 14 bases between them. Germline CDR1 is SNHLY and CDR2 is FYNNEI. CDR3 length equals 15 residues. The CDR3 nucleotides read TGTGCCAGCAGTGAAGGGGGACTCATAGGGGAGACCCAGTACTTC. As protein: CASSEGGLIGETQYF.

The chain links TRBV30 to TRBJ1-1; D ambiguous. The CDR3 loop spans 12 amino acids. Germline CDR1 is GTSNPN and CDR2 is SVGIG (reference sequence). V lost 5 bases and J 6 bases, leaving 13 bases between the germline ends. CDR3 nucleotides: TGTGCCTGGGGCGAGGTGAGAGCTGAAGCTTTCTTT. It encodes CAWGEVRAEAFF.

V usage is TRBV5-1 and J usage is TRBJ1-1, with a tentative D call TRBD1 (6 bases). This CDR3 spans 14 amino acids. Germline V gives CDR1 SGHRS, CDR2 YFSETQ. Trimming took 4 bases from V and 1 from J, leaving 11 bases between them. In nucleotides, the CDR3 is TGCGCCAGCAGCGAGGACAGACCGAACACTGAAGCTTTCTTT. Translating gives CASSEDRPNTEAFF.

The CDR3 is CASSYFPGGLINTIYF. The CDR3 DNA reads TGTGCCAGCAGTTACTTCCCAGGGGGCCTTATCAACACCATATATTTT. This chain joins TRBV6-6 and TRBJ1-3, with TRBD1 matching over 8 bases. CDR3 length equals 16 residues. The germline V gene encodes CDR1 MNHNY and CDR2 SVGAGI (reference sequence). Trimming at V came to 1 base and at J to 7 bases, leaving 9 bases not matched to a gene.

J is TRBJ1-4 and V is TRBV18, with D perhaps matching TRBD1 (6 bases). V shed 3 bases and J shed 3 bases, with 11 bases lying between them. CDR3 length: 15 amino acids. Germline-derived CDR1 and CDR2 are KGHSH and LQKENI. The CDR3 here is CASSPIRGANEKLFF. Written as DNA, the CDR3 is TGTGCCAGCTCACCTATCAGGGGTGCTAATGAAAAACTGTTTTTT.